The 24 T cell receptor beta chains reported below all come from one sample, sequenced in a study of T cell repertoires in cytomegalovirus infection. TCRdb processed the reads anew with MiXCR; each CDR3 protein has one entry. The repertoire includes 830,000 or so distinct CDR3 sequences, around a third of them detected once, and roughly an eighth sits in the top ten. No antigen is known for these receptors. Source: cultured CD8+ T cells from PBMCs, taken from culture after CMV antigen stimulation. Source of these receptors: a human donor in good health (CMV status not recorded). Some clones in this sample may be carry-over from other donors' samples.

This clonotype was counted between two and nine times. The chain couples TRBV7-9 to TRBJ1-2; 10 nucleotides match TRBD1. V gave up 1 base and J gave up 5 bases; unmatched junction bases: 4. The CDR3 runs 15 residues. The germline CDR1 and CDR2 sequences are SEHNR and FQNEAQ (reference sequence). CDR3: CASSLVDRGLYGYTF. The CDR3 bases are TGTGCCAGCAGCTTAGTCGACAGGGGGCTTTATGGCTACACCTTC.

This clonotype was seen a handful of times. The gene calls are TRBV19 and TRBJ2-1; the match to TRBD2 covers 10 bases. Looked up from germline, CDR1 is LNHDA and CDR2 is SQIVND (reference sequence). The V and J ends lost 5 bases and 6 bases, in that order; junction bases with no gene match: 4. The CDR3 consists of 14 residues. CDR3 nucleotides: TGTGCCAGTAGTCTAGCGGGGGCGGCCAATGAGCAGTTCTTC. The encoded protein is CASSLAGAANEQFF.

The J gene is TRBJ2-3, the V gene TRBV24-1; D not certain. Germline values: CDR1 KGHDR, CDR2 SFDVKD. The CDR3 covers 12 residues. The V end was cut by 2 bases, the J end by 5 bases, with 4 bases between. CDR3 nucleotide sequence: TGTGCCACCAGTGATTCCGGAGATACGCAGTATTTT. Translating gives CATSDSGDTQYF.

This chain connects TRBV6-2 or TRBV6-3 to TRBJ2-5; 7 positions match TRBD2. J lost 2 bases, V lost 5 bases, and 11 bases had no gene match. CDR1 MNHEY and CDR2 SVGEGT come from the germline V gene. CDR3 length equals 16 residues. The CDR3 nucleotides are TGTGCCAGCAGTCCCCTTCGGGGGGACCAACAAGAGACCCAGTACTTC. Protein sequence: CASSPLRGDQQETQYF.

This clonotype was seen a handful of times. The chain is built from TRBV15 and TRBJ2-1, with D uncertain. Germline V gene sequence: CDR1 LNHNV, CDR2 YYDKDF (reference sequence). The CDR3 length is 15 residues. V lost 7 bases to trimming and J lost 0 bases, with 13 bases between them. In nucleotides, the CDR3 is TGTGCCACCATCGAACACATGAGCTCCTACAATGAGCAGTTCTTC. It encodes CATIEHMSSYNEQFF.

The genes are TRBV20-1 and TRBJ1-1; no reliable D call. From germline, CDR1 is DFQATT and CDR2 SNEGSKA (reference sequence). The V end lost 1 base, the J end lost 3 bases, and 15 bases lay between the germline ends. This CDR3 comprises 15 residues. The CDR3 nucleotides are TGCAGTGCTAGAGGGAAAGTTTGGCAAGACACTGAAGCTTTCTTT. Protein product: CSARGKVWQDTEAFF.

This rearrangement joins TRBV29-1 to TRBJ2-7, with 8 nucleotides matching TRBD1. Germline V gene data show CDR1 as SQVTM and CDR2 as ANQGSEA. This CDR3 has 15 amino acids. The ends lost 4 bases at V and 3 bases at J; junction bases unmatched: 11. CDR3 region: CSVVGQWTGFYEQYF. DNA for the CDR3: TGCAGCGTTGTGGGACAATGGACAGGGTTCTACGAGCAGTACTTC.

V usage is TRBV5-8 and J usage is TRBJ1-2, with TRBD1 matching over 9 bases. J gave up 4 bases and V 7 bases, and 17 bases lay outside the gene matches. The CDR3 consists of 17 residues. Germline CDR1 is SGHTS and CDR2 is YDEGEE. The CDR3 nucleotides read TGTGCCAGCTTCGGGGTTTCCTGGACAGGGGTGCGCTATGGCTACACCTTC. This codes for CASFGVSWTGVRYGYTF.

The table lists this clonotype with a few counts. This chain connects TRBV14 to TRBJ1-2; no reliable D call. Trimming removed 3 bases at V and 7 bases at J, with 18 bases between. Germline V gene lookup returns CDR1 SGHDN and CDR2 FVKESK. The CDR3 runs 15 residues. CDR3 protein: CASSHADHQRRGYTF. The CDR3 DNA reads as TGTGCCAGCAGCCATGCGGATCATCAGAGACGTGGCTACACCTTC.

In the case of this clonotype: As the CDR3 is not closed by the conserved phenylalanine or tryptophan, this likely results from a read error. This chain connects TRBV12-3 or TRBV12-4 to TRBJ2-3; D is unclear. Trimming stripped 4 bases from V and 1 base from J, with 6 bases between. This CDR3 has 13 residues. CDR3 region: CASSSGGTDTQYL. Here the CDR3 DNA reads TGTGCCAGCAGTTCTGGGGGCACAGATACGCAGTATCTT.

The V gene is TRBV6-8, the J gene TRBJ2-1; D perhaps matches TRBD2 (6 bases). The V gene's germline CDR1 is MNHGY and CDR2 SAAAGT. The CDR3 spans 16 residues. V shed 5 bases and J shed 8 bases, with 22 bases lying between them. The chain's CDR3 is CASSTRGTGVTYEQFF. CDR3 in DNA: TGTGCCAGCAGTACCCGGGGGACGGGGGTGACATATGAGCAGTTCTTC.

This clonotype was found many times. The genes are TRBV6-1 and TRBJ1-2, with no clear D. Trimming cost V 3 bases and J 2 bases, with 7 bases left between them. Germline loops: CDR1 MNHNS, CDR2 SASEGT. This CDR3 spans 13 amino acids. CDR3 in amino acids: CASSEGFNYGYTF. As DNA, the CDR3 is TGTGCCAGCAGTGAGGGGTTCAACTATGGCTACACCTTC.

This clonotype was seen a few times. The chain employs TRBV15 and TRBJ1-1; D remains ambiguous. From germline, CDR1 is LNHNV and CDR2 YYDKDF (reference sequence). Trimming took 0 bases from V and 8 from J, leaving 13 bases between them. This CDR3 has 14 amino acids. This CDR3 is CATSRDSRSREAFF. CDR3 bases: TGTGCCACCAGCAGAGATAGTAGGAGCCGAGAAGCTTTCTTT.

Only a few counts were recorded for this clonotype. The chain recombines TRBV6-6 with TRBJ2-2; no definite D call. This CDR3 contains 11 residues. Trimming took 8 bases from V and 6 from J, leaving 7 bases between them. Germline CDR1 reads MNHNY; CDR2 reads SVGAGI (reference sequence). In DNA form, the CDR3 reads TGTGCCAGCGAGGTCCCCGGGGAGCTGTTTTTT. This translates into CASEVPGELFF.

This clonotype has only a few counts. This chain uses TRBV4-1 with TRBJ1-2; TRBD1 agrees at 12 bases. Trimming at V came to 2 bases and at J to 8 bases, leaving 12 bases not matched to a gene. CDR1 is MGHRA, CDR2 YSYEKL, per germline. The CDR3 runs to 17 residues. The CDR3 sequence is CASSQHPPGTGGEGYTF. The CDR3 DNA follows: TGCGCCAGCAGCCAACACCCACCCGGGACAGGGGGCGAGGGCTACACCTTC.

This clonotype has ten or more counts. The CDR3 is CASSLLGPQETQYF. CDR3 nucleotide sequence: TGTGCCAGCAGCTTACTAGGGCCCCAAGAGACCCAGTACTTC. The rearrangement uses TRBV7-6 and TRBJ2-5; D uncertain. Germline CDR1 reads SGHVS; CDR2 reads FNYEAQ. Trimming took off 2 bases at V and 1 base at J, with 8 bases between the two ends. The CDR3 spans 14 residues.

This clonotype has just a few counts. This chain connects TRBV12-3 or TRBV12-4 to TRBJ2-1; 16 bases agree with TRBD2. This CDR3 comprises 15 residues. V was clipped by 6 bases and J by 8 bases; unmatched bases: 4. The DNA for the CDR3 is TGTGCCAGCAGGGGACTAGCGGGGGGGGTTGATGAGCAGTTCTTC. This translates into CASRGLAGGVDEQFF.

In this sample, this clonotype turned up a few times. The genes are TRBV27 and TRBJ2-3, with D tentatively TRBD1 or TRBD2 (5 bases each). The CDR3 runs to 13 residues. Looked up from germline, CDR1 is MNHEY and CDR2 is SMNVEV (reference sequence). Trimming removed 3 bases from V and 6 bases from J, with 10 bases in between. The CDR3 protein is CASSLTEGDTQYF. For the CDR3, the DNA is TGTGCCAGCAGTTTGACTGAGGGGGATACGCAGTATTTT.

CDR3 sequence (DNA): TGTGCCAGCAGCCAAGCTAGCGGGAGCACAGATACGCAGTATTTT. Protein sequence: CASSQASGSTDTQYF. V is TRBV4-2 and J is TRBJ2-3, with 8 bases that match TRBD2. The germline V gene encodes CDR1 LGHNA and CDR2 YNFKEQ. Trimming removed 1 base from V and 0 bases from J; junction bases left unmatched: 0. CDR3 length equals 15 residues.

This chain links TRBV10-3 with TRBJ2-3, with 9 bases that match TRBD1. V shed 6 bases and J 2 bases; nucleotides not matched to a gene: 3. The CDR3 totals 14 residues. Germline CDR1 and CDR2: ENHRY and SYGVKD. CDR3 in amino acids: CAISGDRATDTQYF. CDR3 DNA sequence: TGTGCCATCAGCGGGGACAGGGCCACAGATACGCAGTATTTT.

A few counts support this clonotype. The chain uses TRBV12-3 or TRBV12-4 and TRBJ2-5, with D tentatively TRBD1 (6 bases). V dropped 0 bases and J dropped 5 bases, with 19 bases sitting between them. The CDR3 is 17 amino acids. CDR3 sequence: CASSLALGAGVRETQYF. Here the CDR3 DNA reads TGTGCCAGCAGTTTAGCGCTTGGGGCAGGGGTACGGGAGACCCAGTACTTC.

There are a few counts of this clonotype. The chain uses TRBV6-5 and TRBJ1-1; D unclear. This CDR3 has 14 residues. CDR1 and CDR2 from the germline V gene are MNHEY and SVGAGI. The V end lost 2 bases, the J end lost 4 bases, and 11 bases lay between the germline ends. The CDR3 coding sequence is TGTGCCAGCAGTTACCTCGGCGGGAGCACTGAAGCTTTCTTT. This sequence encodes CASSYLGGSTEAFF.

This clonotype was seen only a few times. A much larger clone lies one base from this, so it may be a read error. This chain links TRBV7-2 with TRBJ2-5; TRBD1 matches 8 bases. V lost 5 bases, J lost 6 bases, and 14 bases stayed unmatched. Germline CDR1 reads SGHTA; CDR2 reads FQGNSA. CDR3 size: 16 residues. CDR3 bases: TGTGCCAGCAGCCAGACCTTGCAGGGGGCCGTCAAGACCCAGTACTTC. Its translation is CASSQTLQGAVKTQYF.

As to this clonotype: A junction end diverges from the germline sequence, so it may reflect a read error. The chain has TRBV7-4 and TRBJ2-4; 7 bases line up with TRBD2. This CDR3 contains 15 residues. From germline, CDR1 is SGHVT and CDR2 SQSDAQ. As DNA, the CDR3 is TGTGCCAGCACCCACCGGGGGGAAGCCGAAAACATTCAGTACTTC. Amino acid sequence: CASTHRGEAENIQYF.